This TCR beta chain was recovered during a study of shared clonotypes between healthy human individuals. The overall study: Aged 18 to 49, the donors were a couple of women and three men. Used for every donor were three CD4 naive, three CD4 memory, two CD8 naive and one CD8 memory plate. Overall study findings and caveats: Estimated richness was generally greater in naive than memory subsets.

The repertoire was sequenced with immunoSEQ multiplex PCR; TCRdb's copy has only in-frame clones and lacks some. The table lists some 1,900,000 clones, about 95% of them singletons, with 0.9% to 1.5% in the top ten. Trimming stripped 11 bases from V and 2 bases from J, with 18 bases between. Germline CDR1 SNHLY, CDR2 FYNNEI. CDR3 length: 15 residues. With regard to this clone: Antigen specificity is unknown.

Naivety among CD8 cells was defined by CD45RO negativity and positive CCR7 selection, thereby excluding terminally differentiated effector memory CD45RA+ cells. Sequenced: naive CD8+ T cells sorted from blood. The sequence derives from a man younger than 35 in good health. This chain links TRBV2 with TRBJ2-2, with D perhaps given as TRBD1 or TRBD2 (5 bases each). CDR3 sequence reads: CAAGWDGLNTGELFF. As DNA, the CDR3 is TGTGCCGCAGGATGGGACGGATTAAACACCGGGGAGCTGTTTTTT.